The TCR beta chain described here comes from a study of T cells in Graves' hyperthyroidism and ophthalmopathy. This clonotype was picked up many times. The antigen is undetermined. The CDR3 runs to 15 residues. Per germline, CDR1 KGHSH and CDR2 LQKENI. V gave up 3 bases and J gave up 4 bases, with 13 bases separating them. Study results and caveats: Blood also contained most expanded thyroid clonotypes above 0.001. A 13 V-J model separated ophthalmopathy from stable hyperthyroidism. Before onset, by a median of around six months, the model predicted ophthalmopathy.

Amplification yielded TCR beta CDR3 regions, with RNA transcripts as the source. HTBI primers were the set used in a first-round RT-PCR of the TCR CDR3. TCRdb passed the multiplex PCR reads through MiXCR, listing each CDR3 protein once. Of around 350,000 distinct CDR3 sequences detected, roughly 14% appear once; the ten largest clones hold 25% to 35%. The study based diagnoses on clinical symptoms, serum thyroxine and TRAb, thyroid ultrasound and orbital computed tomography. This sequence was found in a woman under 30 with Graves' hyperthyroidism that later progressed to Graves' ophthalmopathy. Sequencing was performed on blood. This chain joins TRBV18 and TRBJ1-5; no clear D. CDR3 sequence: CASSPAAGENQPQHF. As DNA, the CDR3 is TGTGCCAGCTCACCGGCGGCAGGCGAAAATCAGCCCCAGCATTTT.